A selection of T cell receptor beta chains follows, all from one sample in a study of beta chain features in type 1 diabetes. The data were produced by immunoSEQ multiplex PCR, yet TCRdb's version contains in-frame clones alone and is incomplete. Of about 900,000 clones in the sample, 15% to 20% were seen once. Sequencing input: naive CD4+ T cells from blood. These receptors were obtained from a woman between 18 and 29 years old in good health. Both conserved end residues are part of each CDR3. D genes are given only for firm matches. Only some rows state a clone size, as once, few, many or a class for expanded clones.

TRBV28,TRBJ1-2,TRBD1,.,TGTGCCAGCAGTTTCGGGACAGGGTATGGCTACACCTTC,CASSFGTGYGYTF
TRBV28,TRBJ1-4,TRBD1,.,TGTGCCAGCTTTCCAGGGGGCGCCACTAATGAAAAACTGTTTTTT,CASFPGGATNEKLFF
TRBV5-6,TRBJ2-7,.,.,TGTGCCAGCAGCTTTGCCCCCTTACAGAGACCCTACGAGCAGTACTTC,CASSFAPLQRPYEQYF
TRBV27,TRBJ2-5,.,few,TGTGCCAGCAGTTCCCCAGGGGAGACCCAGTACTTC,CASSSPGETQYF
TRBV18,TRBJ2-1,TRBD2,few,TGTGCCAGCTCACCACCGTCGGGAGGGGCCTACAATGAGCAGTTCTTC,CASSPPSGGAYNEQFF
TRBV6-6,TRBJ2-7,.,.,TGTGCCAGCAGTGCACAGGGAATAAACGAGCAGTACTTC,CASSAQGINEQYF
TRBV4-1,TRBJ1-2,.,.,TGCGCCAGCAGCCAAGCACAGGGTGATGGCTACACCTTC,CASSQAQGDGYTF
TRBV6-4,TRBJ1-5,.,few,TGTGCCAGCAGTGAAGGCTCCGGACAGCCCCAGCATTTT,CASSEGSGQPQHF
TRBV15,TRBJ1-4,TRBD1,.,TGTGCCACCAGCAGAACCCAGGGGGGCACTAATGAAAAACTGTTTTTT,CATSRTQGGTNEKLFF
TRBV29-1,TRBJ2-2,.,few,TGCAGCGTTGAGGGTGGGACCGGGGAGCTGTTTTTT,CSVEGGTGELFF
TRBV29-1,TRBJ2-1,TRBD2,few,TGCAGCGTTCCAAAACAGGGACTAGCGGTCTATGAGCAGTTCTTC,CSVPKQGLAVYEQFF
TRBV7-3,TRBJ2-3,.,.,TGTGCCAGCAGCTTAACGCCTAGCGGCACAGATACGCAGTATTTT,CASSLTPSGTDTQYF
TRBV5-6,TRBJ1-5,.,.,TGTGCCAGCAGCTTGGGGCCCGGGACCGTCTGGGGCAATCAGCCCCAGCATTTT,CASSLGPGTVWGNQPQHF
TRBV7-2,TRBJ2-7,TRBD2,.,TGTGCCAGCAGCTTAGCGGGACTAGCGCCTTTTAGCTCCTACGAGCAGTACTTC,CASSLAGLAPFSSYEQYF
TRBV28,TRBJ1-5,.,.,TGTGCCAGCAGTTTAGGGTTCGGGACTGTTTTCAGGGGGCCCCAGCATTTT,CASSLGFGTVFRGPQHF
TRBV25-1,TRBJ1-1,.,few,TGTGCCAGCAGTATGCGGGGACGAACTGAAGCTTTCTTT,CASSMRGRTEAFF
TRBV9,TRBJ1-2,.,few,TGTGCCAGCAGCGTAGACAGGGACTATGGCTACACCTTC,CASSVDRDYGYTF
TRBV10-3,TRBJ2-7,TRBD2,few,TGTGCCAGCAGCCCCGGGACTAGCAGCTACGAGCAGTACTTC,CASSPGTSSYEQYF
TRBV6-5,TRBJ2-3,.,.,TGTGCCAGCAGTTACTCCGGGCGTAGCACAGATACGCAGTATTTT,CASSYSGRSTDTQYF
TRBV18,TRBJ2-3,TRBD2,.,TGTGCCAGCTCACCTGGGGGCCTAGCGGGAGCAGATACGCAGTATTTT,CASSPGGLAGADTQYF